Presented here are 20 T cell receptor beta chains from one specimen sequenced in a study of T-cell memory formation after mild COVID-19. From the 5' RACE reads, TCRdb called clonotypes with MiXCR, one entry per CDR3 protein. The sample lists 300,000 to 350,000 distinct CDR3 sequences, more than 13% occurring once. Sequencing was performed on PBMCs or a T cell subset sorted from them (not recorded which). Receptor source: a man aged 18 to 29 who had mild COVID-19 (a few samples of this study predate the infection). Cell type and time point are not known.

In its sample, this clonotype was seen a few times. The gene calls are TRBV5-1 and TRBJ2-2, with D uncertain. The germline V gene encodes CDR1 SGHRS and CDR2 YFSETQ. The V and J ends lost 3 bases and 2 bases respectively, with 5 bases between them. The CDR3 runs 13 residues. CDR3 in DNA: TGCGCCAGCAGCTCACTCAACACCGGGGAGCTGTTTTTT. This gives the protein CASSSLNTGELFF.

This clonotype was counted only a few times. The rearrangement links TRBV12-3 or TRBV12-4 to TRBJ1-1; weak D call: TRBD1 (5 bases). The V gene lost 8 bases and the J gene lost 1 base, with 14 bases spanning the gap. The length of the CDR3 is 14 residues. The CDR3 DNA sequence: TGTGCCAGCGGGTCTCGAGGGGCGAACACTGAAGCTTTCTTT. Encoded protein: CASGSRGANTEAFF.

This clonotype was found a few times. The rearrangement links TRBV5-1 to TRBJ2-5, with D uncertain. This CDR3 has 13 residues. The germline V gene encodes CDR1 SGHRS and CDR2 YFSETQ. V lost 2 bases to trimming and J lost 2 bases, with 7 bases between them. CDR3 sequence: CASSFAVQETQYF. The CDR3 DNA is TGCGCCAGCAGCTTTGCAGTGCAAGAGACCCAGTACTTC. The entire variable domain, with the rest obtained from reference TRBV5-1 and TRBJ2-5, is as follows: KAGVTQTPRYLIKTRGQQVTLSCSPISGHRSVSWYQQTPGQGLQFLFEYFSETQRNKGNFPGRFSGRQFSNSRSEMNVSTLELGDSALYLCASSFAVQETQYFGPGTRLLVL.

The chain carries TRBV20-1 and TRBJ1-4; weak D call: TRBD1 (6 bases). CDR3 length equals 11 residues. Per germline, CDR1 DFQATT and CDR2 SNEGSKA (reference sequence). With 4 bases removed from V and 6 bases from J, the gap between germline ends came to 6 bases. CDR3 amino acids: CSANRDEKLFF. CDR3 bases: TGCAGTGCTAACAGGGATGAAAAACTGTTTTTT.

The sample holds a few counts of this clonotype. The genes are TRBV29-1 and TRBJ1-2; D unresolved. Trimming removed 1 base at V and 5 bases at J, with 8 bases between. In germline, CDR1 is SQVTM, CDR2 ANQGSEA. The CDR3 runs 12 residues. CDR3 region: CSVEAANYGYTF. The CDR3 DNA reads as TGCAGCGTTGAAGCGGCAAATTATGGCTACACCTTC.

This clonotype was counted between two and nine times. The CDR3 here is CASSLGGSGYGYTF. CDR3 in DNA: TGCGCCAGCAGCTTGGGCGGTTCTGGCTATGGCTACACCTTC. The gene calls are TRBV5-1 and TRBJ1-2; D remains ambiguous. V shed 0 bases and J shed 4 bases, with 10 bases lying between them. Germline CDR1 reads SGHRS; CDR2 reads YFSETQ. The CDR3 length is 14 residues.

This clonotype showed up just a few times. The rearrangement joins TRBV29-1 to TRBJ2-3; TRBD2 agrees at 11 bases. V was clipped by 6 bases and J by 0 bases; unmatched bases: 5. This CDR3 region has 15 residues. Germline V CDR1 and CDR2: SQVTM, ANQGSEA. The CDR3 coding sequence is TGCAGCGTCAAACTAGCGGGGGCCAGCACAGATACGCAGTATTTT. This codes for CSVKLAGASTDTQYF.

The rearrangement links TRBV7-6 to TRBJ2-7; TRBD2 matches at 7 bases. V dropped 5 bases and J dropped 2; count of bases not matched to a gene: 9. The CDR3 contains 15 residues. Germline-derived CDR1 and CDR2 are SGHVS and FNYEAQ. The CDR3 coding sequence is TGTGCCAGCAGCCCCTCGGCGGGGGACCCCTACGAGCAGTACTTC. The encoded protein is CASSPSAGDPYEQYF.

In this sample, this clonotype turned up many times. The chain carries TRBV12-3 or TRBV12-4 and TRBJ2-7; maybe TRBD2 (6 bases). The CDR3 totals 14 residues. Deletions cut 5 bases from V and 7 bases from J, with 18 bases between. CDR3 sequence reads: CASSAGTVYREQYF. Here the CDR3 DNA reads TGTGCCAGCAGTGCCGGGACTGTGTACCGAGAGCAGTACTTC.

This clonotype showed up just a few times. J is TRBJ1-1 and V is TRBV4-2, with TRBD1 as a possible D gene (6 bases). Looked up from germline, CDR1 is LGHNA and CDR2 is YNFKEQ. The V end was cut by 4 bases, the J end by 3 bases, with 15 bases between. CDR3 length: 15 amino acids. In DNA form, the CDR3 reads TGTGCCAGCAGCCCCGACCATAGGGGGGACACTGAAGCTTTCTTT. Translated, it gives CASSPDHRGDTEAFF.

The sample holds many counts of this clonotype. One end of the junction is discordant with germline, which a read error may explain. J is TRBJ2-3 and V is TRBV29-1, with D unclear. Germline loops: CDR1 SQVTM, CDR2 ANQGSEA. The CDR3 runs 13 residues. CDR3 region: CSFEFGSTDTQYF. CDR3 in DNA: TGCAGCTTTGAATTTGGGTCTACAGATACGCAGTATTTT.

This clonotype showed up many times. In DNA form, the CDR3 reads TGTGCCAGCAGCTTAGTCGTCTCCTACGAGCAGTACTTC. This translates into CASSLVVSYEQYF. The chain uses TRBV5-6 and TRBJ2-7; D is undetermined. Trimming stripped 2 bases from V and 0 bases from J, with 6 bases between. The germline gives CDR1 SGHDT, CDR2 YYEEEE. There are 13 residues in the CDR3.

This clonotype was recorded at least ten times. The chain has TRBV5-1 and TRBJ2-1, with 11 nucleotides matching TRBD2. V dropped 0 bases and J dropped 8; count of bases not matched to a gene: 4. Germline V gene sequence: CDR1 SGHRS, CDR2 YFSETQ. CDR3 size: 15 residues. CDR3 nucleotide sequence: TGCGCCAGCAGCTTGGCTGGGACTAGCGGCGATGAGCAGTTCTTC. Its translation is CASSLAGTSGDEQFF.

This clonotype was counted a few times. This chain joins TRBV6-5 and TRBJ1-2; D is uncertain. The CDR3 totals 16 residues. Germline-derived CDR1 and CDR2 are MNHEY and SVGAGI. Trimming pared 0 bases from V and 0 bases from J, leaving 11 bases between. The CDR3 loop reads CASSYSMRPANYGYTF. CDR3 coding DNA: TGTGCCAGCAGTTACTCGATGCGGCCGGCTAACTATGGCTACACCTTC.

This clonotype was seen only a few times. The chain joins TRBV7-2 to TRBJ2-1, with TRBD2 identical over 9 bases. There are 14 residues in the CDR3. The germline V gene has CDR1 SGHTA and CDR2 FQGNSA. Trimming took 5 bases from V and 8 from J; bases not matched to a gene: 7. As DNA, the CDR3 is TGTGCCAGCAGCCCCGGGGTAGCGGGGGATGAGCAGTTCTTC. It yields the protein CASSPGVAGDEQFF.

The chain combines TRBV2 with TRBJ1-5; D gene uncertain. The ends were cut back, 8 bases at V and 0 bases at J, with 11 bases in the middle. Looked up from germline, CDR1 is SNHLY and CDR2 is FYNNEI. The CDR3 sequence is 14 residues long. The CDR3 sequence: CASGRGGSNQPQHF. In nucleotides, the CDR3 is TGTGCCAGCGGGCGGGGAGGTAGCAATCAGCCCCAGCATTTT.

This clonotype was seen more than once but under ten times. The J gene is TRBJ2-3, the V gene TRBV12-3 or TRBV12-4; the D is unclear. V was pared by 5 bases and J by 4 bases, with 13 bases between. This CDR3 is built from 14 residues. CDR3 coding DNA: TGTGCCAGCAGTCCTAGGGTCCGGCCAGATACGCAGTATTTT. This sequence encodes CASSPRVRPDTQYF.

Only a few counts were recorded for this clonotype. The chain carries TRBV5-1 and TRBJ1-5; 8 positions match TRBD1. Per germline, CDR1 SGHRS and CDR2 YFSETQ. The CDR3 spans 17 residues. The trim removed 5 bases at V and 5 bases at J, leaving 15 bases unmatched. The CDR3 loop reads CASRPGTGAGQDQPQHF. The CDR3 DNA reads TGCGCCAGCAGACCCGGGACAGGAGCGGGGCAGGATCAGCCCCAGCATTTT.

A note on this clonotype: Compared with germline, one end of the junction differs, possibly owing to a read error. The CDR3 bases are TGTGCCAGCAGCGGGCCTCAAGGGACCCAGTACTTC. It codes for CASSGPQGTQYF. The chain recombines TRBV9 with TRBJ2-5; D is ambiguous. Looked up from germline, CDR1 is SGDLS and CDR2 is YYNGEE. The CDR3 is 12 residues long.

This clonotype was counted between two and nine times. Since the CDR3 does not end with the conserved phenylalanine or tryptophan, this likely comes from a read error. Because the CDR3's place on the DNA is in doubt, the DNA is left out and the CDR3 is given as listed by TCRdb. The genes are TRBV18 and TRBJ2-5; the table gives TRBD1 as D, unverified against the DNA. The CDR3 has 13 amino acids, counting both end residues. In germline, CDR1 is KGHSH, CDR2 LQKENI. The CDR3 loop is CASSPSDRGSIGL.